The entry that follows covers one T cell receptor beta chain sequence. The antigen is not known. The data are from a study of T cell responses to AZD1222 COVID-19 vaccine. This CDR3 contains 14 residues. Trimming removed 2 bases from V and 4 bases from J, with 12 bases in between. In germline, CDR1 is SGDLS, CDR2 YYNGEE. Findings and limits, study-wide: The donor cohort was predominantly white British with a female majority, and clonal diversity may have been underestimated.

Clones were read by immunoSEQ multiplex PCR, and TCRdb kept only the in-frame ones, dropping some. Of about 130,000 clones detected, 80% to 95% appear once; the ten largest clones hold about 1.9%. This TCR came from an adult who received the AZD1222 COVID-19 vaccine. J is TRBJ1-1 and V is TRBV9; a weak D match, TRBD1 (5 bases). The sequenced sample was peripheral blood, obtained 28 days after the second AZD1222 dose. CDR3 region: CASSVGSGGTEAFF. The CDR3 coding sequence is TGTGCCAGCAGCGTCGGCAGCGGGGGCACTGAAGCTTTCTTT.